The 15 T cell receptor beta chains listed next were all sequenced from one sample in a study of type 1 regulatory T cells. No antigen has been assigned to these receptors. A single record per CDR3 protein comes from TCRdb applying MiXCR to the reads. The data contain some 60,000 distinct CDR3 sequences, approximately 67% of them seen just once; the ten biggest clones take up about 2%. Sequencing was carried out using cultured non-Tr1 T cells, either the whole culture or a sorted T cell fraction (not recorded which). These receptors came from a human donor in good health.

This chain connects TRBV6-1 to TRBJ2-3; D is unresolved. Germline V gene lookup returns CDR1 MNHNS and CDR2 SASEGT. The CDR3 totals 11 residues. The V and J ends lost 7 bases and 6 bases respectively, with 8 bases between them. This chain's CDR3 is CASIGRDTQYF. The CDR3 nucleotides read TGTGCCAGCATCGGAAGGGATACGCAGTATTTT.

The rearrangement uses TRBV6-2 or TRBV6-3 and TRBJ2-5; TRBD2 might be the D (7 bases). The V end lost 7 bases, the J end lost 7 bases, and 19 bases lay between the germline ends. CDR1 MNHEY and CDR2 SVGEGT come from the germline V gene. The CDR3 extends over 14 amino acids. The CDR3 region has the DNA TGTGCCAGCAAAATGACGGGGGGCCGAGTGACCCAGTACTTC. This encodes CASKMTGGRVTQYF.

The chain links TRBV7-2 to TRBJ2-1; the match to TRBD1 covers 7 bases. This CDR3 has 14 residues. Germline V CDR1 and CDR2: SGHTA, FQGNSA. J gave up 7 bases and V 0 bases, and 3 bases lay outside the gene matches. CDR3 sequence (DNA): TGTGCCAGCAGCTTAGCGACAGGGAAGAATGAGCAGTTCTTC. It encodes CASSLATGKNEQFF.

This clonotype was detected a few times. The rearrangement links TRBV10-3 to TRBJ1-4, with no clear D. The CDR3 runs to 16 residues. Trimming shortened V by 3 bases and J by 0 bases, and 11 bases separated the two germline ends. Per the germline V gene, CDR1 is ENHRY and CDR2 is SYGVKD. CDR3 DNA: TGTGCCATCAGTGACAGGCAGCTGTCAACTAATGAAAAACTGTTTTTT. This codes for CAISDRQLSTNEKLFF.

The CDR3 spells CASSDTGTSRYEQYF. CDR3 in DNA: TGCGCCAGCAGTGACACCGGGACTAGTAGGTACGAGCAGTACTTC. The chain joins TRBV5-1 to TRBJ2-7; 8 nucleotides align to TRBD2. Unmatched junction bases numbered 11, after V lost 5 bases and J lost 4 bases. CDR1 and CDR2 from the germline V gene are SGHRS and YFSETQ. This CDR3 spans 15 amino acids.

The chain employs TRBV28 and TRBJ2-7; D unclear. Trimming removed 7 bases at V and 7 bases at J, with 14 bases between. Germline CDR1 is MDHEN and CDR2 is SYDVKM. The CDR3 length is 12 residues. CDR3 sequence: CASTSDPSEQYF. The CDR3 bases are TGTGCCAGCACCTCGGACCCCTCGGAGCAGTACTTC.

This clonotype was found a few times. The rearrangement joins TRBV27 to TRBJ2-1; D gene unclear. The V gene lost 6 bases and the J gene lost 4 bases, with 13 bases spanning the gap. Germline V CDR1 and CDR2: MNHEY, SMNVEV (reference sequence). The CDR3 has 14 residues. CDR3 protein: CASSQNRRYNEQFF. In DNA form, the CDR3 reads TGTGCCAGCAGCCAAAACCGACGGTACAATGAGCAGTTCTTC.

V usage is TRBV20-1 and J usage is TRBJ2-3; D not certain. V was trimmed by 3 bases and J by 7 bases, leaving 5 bases between them. This CDR3 is built from 10 residues. Germline loops: CDR1 DFQATT, CDR2 SNEGSKA (reference sequence). The CDR3 DNA follows: TGCAGTGCTAGTCCGAATACGCAGTATTTT. This codes for CSASPNTQYF.

A remark on this clonotype: One end of the junction is discordant with germline, which a read error may explain. CDR3 sequence: CAISEDLYHEQFF. Here the CDR3 DNA reads TGTGCCATCAGTGAGGACCTCTACCATGAGCAGTTCTTC. V gene TRBV10-3 combines with J gene TRBJ2-1; D not resolved. The CDR3 spans 13 residues. CDR1 and CDR2 from the germline V gene are ENHRY and SYGVKD.

The sample holds many counts of this clonotype. The chain uses TRBV10-2 and TRBJ2-3; 10 bases are a match to TRBD1. The germline CDR1 and CDR2 sequences are WSHSY and SAAADI. Germline trimming cut 7 bases from V and 0 bases from J; bases unmatched to any gene: 10. CDR3 length: 17 residues. The DNA for the CDR3 is TGCGCCAGCAAGGGACAGGGGAGTACCACTAGCACAGATACGCAGTATTTT. Amino acid sequence: CASKGQGSTTSTDTQYF.

The sample holds a few counts of this clonotype. The J gene is TRBJ2-3, the V gene TRBV4-1, with 11 positions matching TRBD2. The CDR3 runs 17 residues. V shed 8 bases, J shed 2 bases, and the junction held 12 bases outside the gene matches. Germline CDR1 and CDR2: MGHRA and YSYEKL. CDR3: CASQSGPLAGDTDTQYF. The CDR3 DNA is TGCGCCAGCCAGAGCGGTCCACTAGCGGGAGACACAGATACGCAGTATTTT.

The chain combines TRBV5-6 with TRBJ2-5, with D tentatively TRBD2 (5 bases). Deletions cut 2 bases from V and 2 bases from J, with 13 bases between. The CDR3 has 15 residues. CDR1 is SGHDT and CDR2 is YYEEEE in the germline V gene. CDR3 in DNA: TGTGCCAGCAGCTTTTTCCCGGGGTCTCAAGAGACCCAGTACTTC. Translating it yields CASSFFPGSQETQYF.

This clonotype was detected a few times. The V call is TRBV27, the J call TRBJ1-1; D is possibly TRBD1 (5 bases). Germline CDR1 and CDR2: MNHEY and SMNVEV (reference sequence). V was cut by 5 bases and J by 4 bases, with 11 bases left in between. This CDR3 region has 13 residues. CDR3 in amino acids: CASSPGFITEAFF. In nucleotides, the CDR3 is TGTGCCAGCAGTCCAGGGTTCATCACTGAAGCTTTCTTT.

V is TRBV2 and J is TRBJ2-1; D is perhaps TRBD2 (6 bases). V lost 2 bases to trimming and J lost 0 bases, with 17 bases between them. The CDR3 sequence is 18 residues long. Per the germline V gene, CDR1 is SNHLY and CDR2 is FYNNEI. The CDR3 loop reads CASSELTSLMSSYNEQFF. CDR3 coding DNA: TGTGCCAGCAGTGAACTAACTAGCCTAATGAGCTCCTACAATGAGCAGTTCTTC.

This clonotype is medium-sized (0.01 to 0.1%) in the sample. The chain joins TRBV6-5 to TRBJ2-7; the D is unclear. V was shortened by 6 bases and J by 0 bases, with 9 bases between the two germline ends. Per the germline V gene, CDR1 is MNHEY and CDR2 is SVGAGI. This CDR3 spans 13 amino acids. The CDR3 DNA sequence: TGTGCCAGCAGACGTCAGAGCTCCTACGAGCAGTACTTC. It specifies CASRRQSSYEQYF.